This TCR beta chain stems from a study of Ad26.COV2.S vaccination and SARS-CoV-2 variants. Overall study: In the study, Ad26.COV2.S was injected intramuscularly once, or twice 56 days apart. Findings and caveats of the study: There was a possibility that the TCR breadth and depth analyses underestimated total T cell responses.

Looked up from germline, CDR1 is SNHLY and CDR2 is FYNNEI. Deletions cut 7 bases from V and 7 bases from J, with 14 bases between. The CDR3 totals 14 residues. The treatment is: 15 to 20 received Ad26.COV2.S at low or high dose, single or two shots; 5 received placebo; per-sample allocation not given. Specimen acquisition occurred on day 63 following the initial vaccine or placebo injection. This clone appeared once. Its target is not known. Clones were sequenced by immunoSEQ multiplex PCR, and TCRdb holds only the in-frame ones, with some missing. The sample lists some 480,000 clones; around 90% were seen once.

Source: peripheral blood, taken in a trial of Ad26.COV2.S vaccine versus placebo. This clonotype was sampled from a person between 18 and 60 years old who received the Ad26.COV2.S COVID-19 vaccine or a placebo. The chain is built from TRBV2 and TRBJ1-6; D is possibly TRBD1 (5 bases). Here the CDR3 reads CASKGTGINSPLHF. The CDR3 coding sequence is TGTGCCAGCAAGGGAACAGGCATCAATTCACCCCTCCACTTT.